The 15 T cell receptor beta chains in this list originate from one sample, sequenced in a study of blood T cell repertoires in COVID-19. TCRdb's copy holds only in-frame clones and misses some; the assay was immunoSEQ multiplex PCR. Altogether 99,000 or so clones are present, roughly four fifths being singletons, with the ten largest covering around 10%. The source material was peripheral blood. These receptors all stem from a woman in her 70s with acute or convalescent COVID-19.

This clone showed up just a few times. The chain combines TRBV13 with TRBJ2-7; 12 bases line up with TRBD2. Germline-derived CDR1 and CDR2 are PRHDT and FYEKMQ (reference sequence). There are 13 residues in the CDR3. V dropped 10 bases and J dropped 6; count of bases not matched to a gene: 7. The CDR3 DNA follows: TGTGCCACGTCACTAGCGGGAGGATCCGAGCAGTACTTC. Translating gives CATSLAGGSEQYF.

The rearrangement joins TRBV7-2 to TRBJ2-7; 7 nucleotides align to TRBD1. V dropped 4 bases and J dropped 2; count of bases not matched to a gene: 8. The CDR3 runs to 15 residues. From germline, CDR1 is SGHTA and CDR2 FQGNSA. The CDR3 spells CASSSWDSSTYEQYF. For the CDR3, the DNA is TGTGCCAGCAGCTCTTGGGACAGCTCCACCTACGAGCAGTACTTC.

This clone has a handful of counts. As DNA, the CDR3 is TGCGCCAGCAGCCATCGCGGAGGATACACTGAAGCTTTCTTT. Its translation is CASSHRGGYTEAFF. The chain couples TRBV4-3 to TRBJ1-1; D unclear. CDR1 and CDR2 (germline): LGHNA, YSLEER. The CDR3 is 14 amino acids. The germline V and J ends were trimmed by 3 bases and 3 bases, with 11 bases remaining between them.

In DNA, the CDR3 is TGTGCCAGTAGTCCGGGATTCCTCTATGGCTACACCTTC. Protein: CASSPGFLYGYTF. The chain is built from TRBV19 and TRBJ1-2, with D hard to call. The V gene's germline CDR1 is LNHDA and CDR2 SQIVND (reference sequence). The CDR3 is 13 residues long. V was shortened by 5 bases and J by 4 bases, with 11 bases between the two germline ends. Based on the CDR3 plus reference TRBV19 and TRBJ1-2, the full variable domain is DGGITQSPKYLFRKEGQNVTLSCEQNLNHDAMYWYRQDPGQGLRLIYYSQIVNDFQKGDIAEGYSVSREKKESFPLTVTSAQKNPTAFYLCASSPGFLYGYTFGSGTRLTVV.

V is TRBV19 and J is TRBJ2-2, with 8 bases that match TRBD1. Germline V gives CDR1 LNHDA, CDR2 SQIVND (reference sequence). J lost 3 bases, V lost 5 bases, and 5 bases had no gene match. The CDR3 is 15 residues long. This CDR3 is CASSPDRGDTGELFF. The CDR3 DNA sequence: TGTGCCAGTAGTCCAGACAGGGGAGACACCGGGGAGCTGTTTTTT.

This rearrangement joins TRBV5-8 to TRBJ1-3; D is unclear. V was pared by 3 bases and J by 7 bases, with 8 bases between. There are 12 residues in the CDR3. Looked up from germline, CDR1 is SGHTS and CDR2 is YDEGEE. The CDR3 here is CASSSTRNTIYF. For the CDR3, the DNA is TGTGCCAGCAGCTCGACAAGGAACACCATATATTTT.

This chain joins TRBV5-5 and TRBJ1-5; 11 bases line up with TRBD1. Trimming at V came to 0 bases and at J to 2 bases, leaving 4 bases not matched to a gene. CDR3 length: 17 residues. Looked up from germline, CDR1 is SGHKS and CDR2 is YYEKEE (reference sequence). CDR3 bases: TGTGCCAGCAGCTTGGGGACAGGGGGCGCGGGCAATCAGCCCCAGCATTTT. The encoded protein is CASSLGTGGAGNQPQHF.

The V gene is TRBV6-8, the J gene TRBJ1-3; TRBD1 aligns across 10 bases. The V gene's germline CDR1 is MNHGY and CDR2 SAAAGT. This CDR3 is built from 18 residues. V shed 6 bases, J shed 2 bases, and the junction held 13 bases outside the gene matches. The CDR3 coding sequence is TGTGCCAGCAGCTACACCACCGGGACAGGGGACCCTGGAAACACCATATATTTT. Its translation is CASSYTTGTGDPGNTIYF.

The V gene is TRBV6-2 or TRBV6-3, the J gene TRBJ2-7, with D possibly being TRBD1 (6 bases). The germline V and J ends were trimmed by 2 bases and 2 bases, with 10 bases remaining between them. Germline V gives CDR1 MNHEY, CDR2 SVGEGT. The CDR3 totals 14 residues. The CDR3 sequence is CASSYQDRPYEQYF. The CDR3 DNA sequence: TGTGCCAGCAGTTACCAGGACAGACCCTACGAGCAGTACTTC.

The J gene is TRBJ1-2, the V gene TRBV3-1 (or the pseudogene TRBV3-2); D not resolved. The germline gives CDR1 LGHDT, CDR2 YNNKEL (reference sequence). With 1 base removed from V and 4 bases from J, the gap between germline ends came to 7 bases. This CDR3 contains 13 residues. CDR3 coding DNA: TGTGCCAGCAGCCAAGGAGGCAGCTATGGCTACACCTTC. This translates into CASSQGGSYGYTF.

V is TRBV12-5 and J is TRBJ2-5; TRBD2 aligns across 12 bases. Germline CDR1 reads LGHNT; CDR2 reads FRNRAP. The CDR3 is 16 residues long. Trimming removed 2 bases from V and 4 bases from J; junction bases left unmatched: 5. This chain's CDR3 is CASGLSLAGGGETQYF. CDR3 bases: TGTGCTAGTGGTTTGAGCCTAGCGGGGGGGGGAGAGACCCAGTACTTC. Using reference TRBV12-5 and TRBJ2-5 for the parts outside the CDR3, the full variable domain is DARVTQTPRHKVTEMGQEVTMRCQPILGHNTVFWYRQTMMQGLELLAYFRNRAPLDDSGMPKDRFSAEMPDATLATLKIQPSEPRDSAVYFCASGLSLAGGGETQYFGPGTRLLVL.

This clone was observed a single time. CDR3 coding DNA: TGTGCCAGCAGCTTAATATCGGGGCCGGGACTAGCGGGAAGAAAGTACTTC. It encodes CASSLISGPGLAGRKYF. The rearrangement uses TRBV7-2 and TRBJ2-7; 13 nucleotides align to TRBD2. The CDR3 runs 17 residues. Germline V gives CDR1 SGHTA, CDR2 FQGNSA. V trimming: 2 bases; J trimming: 11 bases; junction bases outside the gene matches: 15.

This clone appeared once. V usage is TRBV11-3 and J usage is TRBJ2-7, with a possible D match to TRBD1 (6 bases). Trimming removed 5 bases at V and 0 bases at J, with 14 bases between. Germline V gives CDR1 SGHNT, CDR2 YENEEA. This CDR3 contains 15 residues. CDR3 bases: TGTGCCAGCAGCCTCGGACAGTCTAGCTCCTACGAGCAGTACTTC. This sequence encodes CASSLGQSSSYEQYF.

The V call is TRBV18, the J call TRBJ2-6; 12 bases are shared with TRBD1. V trimming: 2 bases; J trimming: 2 bases; junction bases outside the gene matches: 4. The CDR3 contains 18 residues. CDR1 is KGHSH and CDR2 is LQKENI in the germline V gene. The DNA for the CDR3 is TGTGCCAGCTCACCATCCGGGACAGGGGGCACTGGGGCCAACGTCCTGACTTTC. As protein: CASSPSGTGGTGANVLTF.

The chain employs TRBV2 and TRBJ1-2, with D perhaps TRBD1 (5 bases). This CDR3 comprises 12 residues. Trimming stripped 4 bases from V and 4 bases from J, with 7 bases between. Germline loops: CDR1 SNHLY, CDR2 FYNNEI. The CDR3 nucleotides are TGTGCCAGCAGTGTGGGGCTCTATGGCTACACCTTC. This translates into CASSVGLYGYTF. Full variable domain (rest looked up from reference TRBV2 and TRBJ1-2): EPEVTQTPSHQVTQMGQEVILRCVPISNHLYFYWYRQILGQKVEFLVSFYNNEISEKSEIFDDQFSVERPDGSNFTLKIRSTKLEDSAMYFCASSVGLYGYTFGSGTRLTVV.